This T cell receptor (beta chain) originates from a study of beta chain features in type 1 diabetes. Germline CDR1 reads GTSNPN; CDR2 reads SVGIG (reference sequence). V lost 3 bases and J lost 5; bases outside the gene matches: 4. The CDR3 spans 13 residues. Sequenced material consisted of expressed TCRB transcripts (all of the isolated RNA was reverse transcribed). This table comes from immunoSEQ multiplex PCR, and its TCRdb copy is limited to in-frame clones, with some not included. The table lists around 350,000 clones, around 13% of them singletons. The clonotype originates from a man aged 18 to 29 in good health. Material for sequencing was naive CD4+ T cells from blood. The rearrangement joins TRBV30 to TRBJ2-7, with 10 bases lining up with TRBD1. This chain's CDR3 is CAWSRQGADEQYF. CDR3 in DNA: TGTGCCTGGAGCAGACAGGGGGCGGACGAGCAGTACTTC.